This is a list of T cell receptor beta chains from one sample in a study of spatial heterogeneity in lung cancer. TCRdb fed the 5' RACE reads into MiXCR, producing one record per CDR3 protein. The sample shows under 50,000 distinct CDR3 sequences, 5.2% of them seen only once. This material consisted of PBMCs, taken at surgery. These receptors were obtained from a female donor with early-stage non-small cell lung cancer. The CDR3 runs from the conserved cysteine through the conserved F or W. A D gene is named only where the DNA matches it firmly. Clone size is not always given. Where it is, it says once, few, many or a class for expanded clones.

>TRBJ2-1|TRBD2|many|TRBV10-3
TGTGCCATCACACAGCGGGGGGGCATCTACAATGAGCAGTTCTTC
CAITQRGGIYNEQFF
>TRBJ1-5|.|many|TRBV7-8
TGTGCCAGCAGCGACTCGGGGATGAATCAGCCCCAGCATTTT
CASSDSGMNQPQHF
>TRBJ1-5|.|many|TRBV7-9
TGTGCCAGCAGCCCCCCAGGGTTCAATCAGCCCCAGCATTTT
CASSPPGFNQPQHF
>TRBJ2-7|.|many|TRBV28
TGTGCCAGTAGAAGGGCAGGGGATTCCTACGAGCAGTACTTC
CASRRAGDSYEQYF
>TRBJ2-1|TRBD2|.|TRBV27
TGTGCCAGCAAATCATCGGGGGGGCGTTACAATGAGCAGTTCTTC
CASKSSGGRYNEQFF
>TRBJ1-2|.|many|TRBV5-1
TGCGCCAGCAGATGGACACGTTTTAACTATGGCTACACCTTC
CASRWTRFNYGYTF
>TRBJ1-2|TRBD1|few|TRBV3-1
TGTGCCAGCAGCCCTCGACAGGGGACCTTCGGGAACTATGGCTACACCTTC
CASSPRQGTFGNYGYTF
>TRBJ1-2|TRBD1|many|TRBV28
TGTGCCAGCAGTTTCGGGTCCCAGGGGGTTGGCTACACCTTC
CASSFGSQGVGYTF
>TRBJ1-3|.|many|TRBV12-3/TRBV12-4
TGTGCCAACTCGAGGGGATATCAAGGAAACACCATATATTTT
CANSRGYQGNTIYF
>TRBJ1-6|.|many|TRBV20-1
TGCAGTGCTAGAGACCGTAAGAGCTCCTATAATTCACCCCTCCACTTT
CSARDRKSSYNSPLHF
>TRBJ2-4|.|many|TRBV7-3
TGTGCCAGCAGCTTAGAGGCAGCTAAAGCCAAAAACATTCAGTACTTC
CASSLEAAKAKNIQYF
>TRBJ1-5|.|.|TRBV2
TGTGCCAGCAGTGATGGGACCTCTCAGCCCCAGCATTTT
CASSDGTSQPQHF
>TRBJ2-1|.|many|TRBV2
TGTGCCAGCAGGAGACGACAGGTGAACAATGAGCAGTTCTTC
CASRRRQVNNEQFF
>TRBJ2-3|.|many|TRBV3-1
TGTGCCAGCAGCCAAAGCCTGATCACGACTTACGGAGGCACAGATACGCAGTATTTT
CASSQSLITTYGGTDTQYF
>TRBJ1-6|TRBD1|.|TRBV12-3/TRBV12-4
TGTGCCAGCAGTCCCCGACAGGGGAATTCACCCCTCCACTTT
CASSPRQGNSPLHF
>TRBJ2-3|TRBD2|many|TRBV28
TGTGCCAGCAGTTCTCCTGGGACTAGCGGGGGGACAGATACGCAGTATTTT
CASSSPGTSGGTDTQYF
>TRBJ2-3|TRBD2|.|TRBV9
TGTGCCAGCAGCGCCGACGGGAGGAGCACAGATACGCAGTATTTT
CASSADGRSTDTQYF
>TRBJ2-7|TRBD1|many|TRBV7-2
TGTGCCAGCAGCTTCCGACCGGGACAGTACTACGAGCAGTACTTC
CASSFRPGQYYEQYF
>TRBJ2-7|TRBD2|.|TRBV7-9
TGTGCCAGCATCCCTCGTCGGGGGGACGAGCAGTACTTC
CASIPRRGDEQYF